This T cell receptor beta chain comes out of a study of cytomegalovirus exposure and HLA in healthy donors. For the study at large: Earlier sequencing of 150 million to 200 million T cells yielded nearly 120 million unique TCR beta sequences.

The primer mix had 60 Vbeta and 13 Jbeta primers. Sequenced by immunoSEQ multiplex PCR; TCRdb stores in-frame clones only, minus some. The data contain some 110,000 clones, 65% to 80% of them seen just once; the ten biggest clones take up 3.5% to 4%. V was clipped by 3 bases and J by 4 bases, with 10 bases between them. The CDR3 contains 14 residues. Per the germline V gene, CDR1 is SEHNR and CDR2 is FQNEAQ (reference sequence). The TCR comes from a man between 60 and 75 years old in good health and CMV-seronegative. Material: PBMCs. V usage is TRBV7-9 and J usage is TRBJ2-1, with a possible D match to TRBD2 (5 bases). The CDR3 DNA is TGTGCCAGCAGCTTTCCGGGATTATACAATGAGCAGTTCTTC. Translating gives CASSFPGLYNEQFF. Complete variable domain (other parts from reference TRBV7-9 and TRBJ2-1): DTGVSQNPRHKITKRGQNVTFRCDPISEHNRLYWYRQTLGQGPEFLTYFQNEAQLEKSRLLSDRFSAERPKGSFSTLEIQRTEQGDSAMYLCASSFPGLYNEQFFGPGTRLTVL.